This is a list of T cell receptor beta chains from one sample in a study of cytomegalovirus exposure and HLA in healthy donors. TCRdb's copy holds only in-frame clones and misses some; the assay was immunoSEQ multiplex PCR. The sample holds over 100,000 clones; less than 80% are singletons and the top ten take about 2.2%. The sample comprised PBMCs. The receptors originated from a woman aged 25 to 39 in good health and CMV-seronegative. Both conserved end residues are part of each CDR3. Each record gives: V gene, D gene, clone size, J gene, CDR3 protein, CDR3 DNA. A D gene is named only where the DNA matches it firmly. Size values are once, few and many counts, or a class for expanded clones, and some rows have none.

>TRBV5-1|TRBD1|.|TRBJ2-7
CASSLGDRLSYEQYF
TGCGCCAGCAGCTTGGGGGACAGGCTCTCCTACGAGCAGTACTTC
>TRBV19|.|few|TRBJ2-1
CASSSHQQGEQFF
TGTGCCAGTAGTAGTCATCAGCAGGGTGAGCAGTTCTTC
>TRBV6-5|.|.|TRBJ2-2
CASSYSGHYTGELFF
TGTGCCAGCAGTTACTCGGGACACTATACCGGGGAGCTGTTTTTT
>TRBV6-1|.|.|TRBJ1-3
CASSVHPGSGNTIYF
TGTGCCAGCAGTGTCCACCCAGGCTCTGGAAACACCATATATTTT
>TRBV19|TRBD1|once|TRBJ2-2
CASSTRQGLDTGELFF
TGTGCCAGTAGTACTCGACAGGGGTTGGACACCGGGGAGCTGTTTTTT
>TRBV5-3|.|.|TRBJ1-1
CARSPGADTEAFF
TGTGCCAGAAGCCCTGGTGCGGACACTGAAGCTTTCTTT
>TRBV5-4|TRBD2|.|TRBJ2-1
CASSYGGDSYNEQFF
TGTGCCAGCAGCTACGGGGGGGACTCCTACAATGAGCAGTTCTTC
>TRBV7-9|.|.|TRBJ2-1
CASSLASETEQFF
TGTGCCAGCAGCTTAGCAAGCGAGACTGAGCAGTTCTTC
>TRBV5-4|.|.|TRBJ1-6
CASSEDRGNSPLHF
TGTGCCAGCAGCGAGGACAGAGGTAATTCACCCCTCCACTTT
>TRBV28|.|.|TRBJ2-5
CASSLWAGKETQYF
TGTGCCAGCAGTTTATGGGCGGGGAAAGAGACCCAGTACTTC
>TRBV2|TRBD2|.|TRBJ2-5
CASKKTSGQETQYF
TGTGCCAGCAAAAAGACTAGCGGCCAAGAGACCCAGTACTTC
>TRBV28|TRBD1|.|TRBJ1-6
CASRGQGIYNSPLHF
TGTGCCAGCAGGGGACAGGGCATCTATAATTCACCCCTCCACTTT
>TRBV7-7|TRBD2|.|TRBJ2-5
CASSDSGRAQYF
TGTGCTAGCAGCGATTCAGGGAGGGCCCAGTACTTC
>TRBV11-3|TRBD2|.|TRBJ2-1
CASSLVGGGGSYEQFF
TGTGCCAGCAGCTTAGTCGGGGGGGGCGGGAGCTATGAGCAGTTCTTC
>TRBV13|.|.|TRBJ2-2
CASSPAGSLLNTGELFF
TGTGCCAGCAGCCCCGCCGGGTCATTATTGAACACCGGGGAGCTGTTTTTT
>TRBV27|.|.|TRBJ2-7
CASSLGQGRYEQYF
TGTGCCAGCAGTTTAGGGCAGGGCAGGTACGAGCAGTACTTC
>TRBV4-1|TRBD1|.|TRBJ1-2
CASSLIKQGGYGYTF
TGCGCCAGCAGCCTCATCAAACAGGGGGGCTATGGCTACACCTTC
>TRBV9|TRBD1|.|TRBJ2-7
CASSVAPGTGDTGEQYF
TGTGCCAGCAGCGTAGCCCCAGGGACAGGCGATACGGGCGAGCAGTACTTC
>TRBV5-4|TRBD2|.|TRBJ2-3
CASSPVAGGPTDTQYF
TGTGCCAGCAGCCCCGTTGCGGGAGGGCCTACAGATACGCAGTATTTT
>TRBV7-2|TRBD1|few|TRBJ2-7
CASRRDRVNEQYF
TGTGCCAGCAGGAGGGACAGGGTAAACGAGCAGTACTTC
>TRBV19|.|.|TRBJ1-1
CASSIDSYTEAFF
TGTGCCAGTAGTATCGACAGTTACACTGAAGCTTTCTTT
>TRBV4-2|.|once|TRBJ1-6
CASSQEPRDNSPLHF
TGTGCCAGCAGCCAAGAGCCCAGGGATAATTCACCCCTCCACTTT
>TRBV30|TRBD1|few|TRBJ1-5
CAWSPGQGSNQPQHF
TGTGCCTGGAGTCCGGGACAGGGCAGCAATCAGCCCCAGCATTTT
>TRBV18|.|once|TRBJ1-5
CASSLRDNQPQHF
TGTGCCAGCTCACTCCGGGACAACCAGCCCCAGCATTTT
>TRBV4-1|TRBD1|.|TRBJ1-3
CASSQDRGARQGKSGNTIYF
TGCGCCAGCAGCCAAGATCGAGGAGCGAGACAGGGGAAATCTGGAAACACCATATATTTT
>TRBV27|TRBD2|.|TRBJ2-1
CASCSSGGPSYNEQFF
TGTGCCAGCTGTTCTAGCGGGGGACCGTCCTACAATGAGCAGTTCTTC